The sample holds many counts of the clone carrying this TCR beta chain. Its antigen remains unknown. This sample was included in a study of T cells after posttransplantation cyclophosphamide. This related bone marrow graft donor gave peripheral blood on the day of marrow donation. Study-wide results and caveats: Blood and skin or GI T cell repertoires showed limited TRB overlap. TRB clonality was highly associated with recipient CMV seropositivity and reactivation.

Generated by immunoSEQ multiplex PCR, the TCRdb table keeps only in-frame clones and is missing some. Listed here are some 39,000 clones without any singletons, the top ten holding about 1.2%. Germline CDR1 is SGHTA and CDR2 is FQGTGA. Trimming stripped 6 bases from V and 2 bases from J, with 15 bases between. This CDR3 has 15 amino acids. This receptor was taken from a girl between 5 and 17 years old in good health, CMV-negative, and a related stem cell transplant donor. The chain employs TRBV7-3 and TRBJ2-3; tentative D call: TRBD2 (6 bases). Sequencing input: PBMCs. The CDR3 bases are TGTGCCAGCAGTCGCTCTAGCGCGAACACAGATACGCAGTATTTT. Its protein is CASSRSSANTDTQYF.